One sample yielded the 30 T cell receptor beta chains listed below, sequenced in a study of blood T cell repertoires in COVID-19. Assay used: immunoSEQ multiplex PCR; TCRdb lists only in-frame clones, some missing. The table has about 430,000 clones, about 88% seen once. What was sequenced was PBMCs or T cells enriched from blood (not recorded which). These receptors originate from a woman aged 18-29 years who had been exposed to COVID-19.

This CDR3 is CASSLAVATSSGETQYF. The CDR3 DNA follows: TGCGCCAGCAGCTTGGCCGTAGCGACCAGCTCCGGTGAGACCCAGTACTTC. J is TRBJ2-5 and V is TRBV5-1; perhaps TRBD2 as D (5 bases). This CDR3 has 17 amino acids. Germline CDR1 reads SGHRS; CDR2 reads YFSETQ. V was pared by 0 bases and J by 5 bases, with 20 bases between.

The chain couples TRBV6-5 to TRBJ1-1; 9 bases match TRBD1. Unmatched junction bases numbered 8, after V lost 7 bases and J lost 5 bases. The CDR3 loop spans 14 amino acids. Germline lookup yields CDR1 MNHEY and CDR2 SVGAGI. Here the CDR3 reads CASKTGGEYTEAFF. The CDR3 DNA reads TGTGCCAGCAAAACAGGGGGCGAGTATACTGAAGCTTTCTTT.

The J gene is TRBJ1-6, the V gene TRBV7-6; 9 bases match TRBD1. In germline, CDR1 is SGHVS, CDR2 FNYEAQ. The length of the CDR3 is 15 residues. With V trimmed by 5 bases and J by 7 bases, 6 bases remained unmatched. The DNA for the CDR3 is TGTGCCAGCAGCCCAGGGACAGGGACAAATTCACCCCTCCACTTT. Its translation: CASSPGTGTNSPLHF.

This chain uses TRBV5-6 with TRBJ1-4, with D possibly matching TRBD1 (6 bases). Germline CDR1 reads SGHDT; CDR2 reads YYEEEE. V was pared by 4 bases and J by 4 bases, with 17 bases between. The CDR3 runs 16 residues. CDR3 in DNA: TGTGCCAGCAGCACATACGGTACAGGGTTTAATGAAAAACTGTTTTTT. Protein: CASSTYGTGFNEKLFF.

Here the CDR3 DNA reads TGTGCCAGCAAACTACTCAGGGTGAGCGAGACCCAGTACTTC. Protein: CASKLLRVSETQYF. V and J are TRBV27 and TRBJ2-5; D perhaps matches TRBD1 (5 bases). Trimming removed 7 bases from V and 5 bases from J, with 17 bases in between. CDR1 and CDR2 from the germline V gene are MNHEY and SMNVEV (reference sequence). The CDR3 spans 14 residues.

This clone was observed once. The V and J genes are TRBV9 and TRBJ2-1; D may be TRBD2 (5 bases). Trimming stripped 0 bases from V and 4 bases from J, with 17 bases between. Germline lookup yields CDR1 SGDLS and CDR2 YYNGEE. The CDR3 spans 17 residues. CDR3 residues: CASSVGWLVREYNEQFF. CDR3 nucleotide sequence: TGTGCCAGCAGCGTAGGGTGGTTAGTGAGGGAGTACAATGAGCAGTTCTTC.

The J gene is TRBJ2-3, the V gene TRBV6-1, with 11 positions matching TRBD2. V trimming: 4 bases; J trimming: 4 bases; junction bases outside the gene matches: 7. Looked up from germline, CDR1 is MNHNS and CDR2 is SASEGT. The CDR3 length is 16 residues. The CDR3 protein is CASSGNSGRAPDTQYF. CDR3 DNA sequence: TGTGCCAGCAGTGGAAATAGCGGGAGGGCCCCAGATACGCAGTATTTT.

The chain is built from TRBV18 and TRBJ1-3; D remains ambiguous. CDR1 and CDR2 from the germline V gene are KGHSH and LQKENI. Trimming pared 3 bases from V and 0 bases from J, leaving 15 bases between. The CDR3 totals 17 residues. The CDR3 protein is CASSPISERVSGNTIYF. For the CDR3, the DNA is TGTGCCAGCTCACCCATCTCGGAGCGGGTCTCTGGAAACACCATATATTTT.

This clone was seen a handful of times. The chain employs TRBV6-1 and TRBJ1-5, with 8 bases identical to TRBD1. Germline-derived CDR1 and CDR2 are MNHNS and SASEGT. The CDR3 is 16 amino acids. The J segment lost 2 bases and the V segment lost 4 bases, leaving 7 bases of the junction unmatched. The CDR3 spells CASSAQGARGNQPQHF. The CDR3 DNA reads TGTGCCAGCAGTGCCCAGGGGGCGCGGGGCAATCAGCCCCAGCATTTT.

The V call is TRBV27, the J call TRBJ1-1; weak D call: TRBD1 (5 bases). Trimming took off 6 bases at V and 5 bases at J, with 13 bases between the two ends. This CDR3 comprises 13 residues. Germline assignment: CDR1 MNHEY and CDR2 SMNVEV (reference sequence). As DNA, the CDR3 is TGTGCCAGCAGCCCCCAGGGTTGGACTGAAGCTTTCTTT. As protein: CASSPQGWTEAFF.

CDR3 amino acids: CASTAETANYGYTF. In DNA, the CDR3 is TGTGCCAGTACCGCTGAGACAGCGAACTATGGCTACACCTTC. This rearrangement joins TRBV19 to TRBJ1-2, with D perhaps TRBD1 (5 bases). Germline assignment: CDR1 LNHDA and CDR2 SQIVND (reference sequence). The V end was cut by 7 bases, the J end by 2 bases, with 14 bases between. This CDR3 is built from 14 residues.

V and J are TRBV20-1 and TRBJ2-7; no reliable D call. Germline loops: CDR1 DFQATT, CDR2 SNEGSKA (reference sequence). The CDR3 has 12 amino acids. Trimming pared 3 bases from V and 3 bases from J, leaving 9 bases between. CDR3 bases: TGCAGTGCTAGTTACCAGAACTACGAGCAGTACTTC. As protein: CSASYQNYEQYF.

The V call is TRBV11-2, the J call TRBJ1-5; 7 bases map to TRBD1. The ends lost 5 bases at V and 3 bases at J; junction bases unmatched: 7. CDR3 length equals 15 residues. The germline V gene encodes CDR1 SGHAT and CDR2 FQNNGV. The CDR3 protein is CASSARQGYNQPQHF. Written as DNA, the CDR3 is TGTGCCAGCAGCGCCCGACAGGGCTACAATCAGCCCCAGCATTTT.

The chain carries TRBV6-9 and TRBJ2-5; D may be TRBD2 (5 bases). Trimming took 5 bases from V and 4 from J, leaving 23 bases between them. The length of the CDR3 is 17 residues. Per the germline V gene, CDR1 is MNHGY and CDR2 is SVAAGI. CDR3 region: CASSPGIDSEVSETQYF. Here the CDR3 DNA reads TGTGCCAGCAGTCCTGGGATCGATTCGGAGGTTTCAGAGACCCAGTACTTC.

The chain is built from TRBV19 and TRBJ2-2, with D uncertain. CDR1 LNHDA and CDR2 SQIVND come from the germline V gene (reference sequence). This CDR3 comprises 16 residues. With 5 bases removed from V and 3 bases from J, the gap between germline ends came to 16 bases. The CDR3 spells CASSPPPGLDTGELFF. The CDR3 DNA reads TGTGCCAGTAGTCCCCCCCCAGGCTTGGACACCGGGGAGCTGTTTTTT.

The chain carries TRBV9 and TRBJ1-3, with a tentative D call TRBD1 (5 bases). Per germline, CDR1 SGDLS and CDR2 YYNGEE. V gave up 0 bases and J gave up 3 bases, with 22 bases separating them. The CDR3 has 19 residues. The CDR3 sequence: CASSVDPIITGGYGNTIYF. In DNA form, the CDR3 reads TGTGCCAGCAGCGTAGACCCCATAATCACCGGGGGTTATGGAAACACCATATATTTT.

The chain is built from TRBV7-3 and TRBJ1-5; D may be TRBD1 (5 bases). Germline-derived CDR1 and CDR2 are SGHTA and FQGTGA. V was cut by 5 bases and J by 9 bases, with 14 bases left in between. The CDR3 sequence is 13 residues long. CDR3 sequence: CASSRTGGLPQHF. CDR3 bases: TGTGCCAGCAGCCGTACCGGGGGTCTGCCCCAGCATTTT.

The chain combines TRBV28 with TRBJ1-1; D may be TRBD1 (6 bases). Germline lookup yields CDR1 MDHEN and CDR2 SYDVKM. The CDR3 has 15 residues. The V end was cut by 10 bases, the J end by 0 bases, with 18 bases between. The CDR3 loop is CATFKGGHMNTEAFF. CDR3 bases: TGTGCCACGTTTAAGGGGGGGCATATGAACACTGAAGCTTTCTTT. The variable domain in full, with the rest retrieved from reference TRBV28 and TRBJ1-1, is DVKVTQSSRYLVKRTGEKVFLECVQDMDHENMFWYRQDPGLGLRLIYFSYDVKMKEKGDIPEGYSVSREKKERFSLILESASTNQTSMYLCATFKGGHMNTEAFFGQGTRLTVV.

V usage is TRBV3-1 (or the pseudogene TRBV3-2) and J usage is TRBJ2-5, with 13 bases identical to TRBD2. The ends lost 6 bases at V and 4 bases at J; junction bases unmatched: 2. This CDR3 region has 14 residues. CDR1 is LGHDT and CDR2 is YNNKEL in the germline V gene (reference sequence). As DNA, the CDR3 is TGTGCCAGCAGGGGGACTAGCGGGATAGAGACCCAGTACTTC. Translating it yields CASRGTSGIETQYF.

The rearrangement uses TRBV5-1 and TRBJ1-4; a weak D match, TRBD1 (6 bases). The CDR3 sequence is 14 residues long. The germline V and J ends were trimmed by 3 bases and 4 bases, with 10 bases remaining between them. The germline CDR1 and CDR2 sequences are SGHRS and YFSETQ. CDR3 sequence: CASSSDSLNEKLFF. The CDR3 DNA sequence: TGCGCCAGCAGCTCGGACAGTCTTAATGAAAAACTGTTTTTT.

The sample holds one count of this clone. The chain combines TRBV7-2 with TRBJ1-1; unclear D gene. The V and J ends lost 1 base and 5 bases respectively, with 14 bases between them. Germline V CDR1 and CDR2: SGHTA, FQGNSA. The CDR3 contains 15 residues. The CDR3 coding sequence is TGTGCCAGCAGCTTAGGCCTAGTTAGTGGGACTGAAGCTTTCTTT. Its protein is CASSLGLVSGTEAFF. Filled out from reference TRBV7-2 and TRBJ1-1, the complete variable domain reads GAGVSQSPSNKVTEKGKDVELRCDPISGHTALYWYRQSLGQGLEFLIYFQGNSAPDKSGLPSDRFSAERTGGSVSTLTIQRTQQEDSAVYLCASSLGLVSGTEAFFGQGTRLTVV.

The DNA of the CDR3 is TGTGCCAGCGGGGACAGGGATATCTCCTATGGCTACACCTTC. Its protein is CASGDRDISYGYTF. The chain recombines TRBV4-2 with TRBJ1-2; 9 nucleotides align to TRBD1. Germline V gene lookup returns CDR1 LGHNA and CDR2 YNFKEQ. The CDR3 runs 14 residues. V was clipped by 8 bases and J by 4 bases; unmatched bases: 8.

V is TRBV28 and J is TRBJ2-5; 8 positions match TRBD1. CDR3 length equals 14 residues. Per the germline V gene, CDR1 is MDHEN and CDR2 is SYDVKM. V gave up 7 bases and J gave up 5 bases; unmatched junction bases: 9. The CDR3 reads CASTPQGAWETQYF. The CDR3 nucleotides are TGTGCCAGCACCCCGCAGGGGGCGTGGGAGACCCAGTACTTC.

This clone was found once. The chain joins TRBV27 to TRBJ2-7; TRBD2 aligns across 7 bases. The V and J ends lost 6 bases and 3 bases, in that order; junction bases with no gene match: 11. This CDR3 comprises 15 residues. Looked up from germline, CDR1 is MNHEY and CDR2 is SMNVEV (reference sequence). CDR3 coding DNA: TGTGCCAGCAGCCCCCCCCCAAGCGGGATCTACGAGCAGTACTTC. The encoded protein is CASSPPPSGIYEQYF.

The gene calls are TRBV3-1 (or the pseudogene TRBV3-2) and TRBJ2-1, with 9 bases lining up with TRBD2. This CDR3 is built from 16 residues. J was trimmed by 2 bases and V by 0 bases; bases with no gene match: 2. Germline V lookup: CDR1 LGHDT, CDR2 YNNKEL (reference sequence). The CDR3 DNA follows: TGTGCCAGCAGCCAAGAGGCGGGAGGGACCTACAATGAGCAGTTCTTC. This gives the protein CASSQEAGGTYNEQFF.

This clone was counted a single time. The CDR3 DNA reads as TGTGCCAGCGGGGGGGGACATTTCTATGGCTACACCTTC. It encodes CASGGGHFYGYTF. The chain recombines TRBV3-1 (or the pseudogene TRBV3-2) with TRBJ1-2; the D gene is possibly TRBD1 (6 bases). Deletions cut 8 bases from V and 4 bases from J, with 14 bases between. CDR1 is LGHDT and CDR2 is YNNKEL in the germline V gene (reference sequence). The CDR3 is 13 amino acids.

This chain joins TRBV28 and TRBJ2-3, with D possibly being TRBD2 (6 bases). The CDR3 covers 13 residues. Germline CDR1 and CDR2: MDHEN and SYDVKM. Trimming took off 8 bases at V and 6 bases at J, with 15 bases between the two ends. The CDR3 is CASRLEGRDTQYF. The CDR3 DNA sequence: TGTGCCAGCCGATTGGAGGGGAGGGATACGCAGTATTTT.

The rearrangement joins TRBV6-1 to TRBJ2-7; D is perhaps TRBD2 (6 bases). From germline, CDR1 is MNHNS and CDR2 SASEGT. V lost 0 bases and J 1 base, leaving 10 bases between the germline ends. The CDR3 covers 15 residues. The DNA for the CDR3 is TGTGCCAGCAGTGAAGCCGGGGGTCGTTCCTACGAGCAGTACTTC. Its protein is CASSEAGGRSYEQYF.

The chain joins TRBV7-9 to TRBJ1-4; 9 bases are a match to TRBD1. After removal of 4 bases from V and 2 bases from J, the junction contained 5 bases not matched to a gene. The CDR3 contains 16 residues. Germline V lookup: CDR1 SEHNR, CDR2 FQNEAQ (reference sequence). The CDR3 nucleotides read TGTGCCAGCAGCTCGGGACAGGGTGGCACTAATGAAAAACTGTTTTTT. Translating gives CASSSGQGGTNEKLFF.

The rearrangement uses TRBV11-2 and TRBJ1-2; D possibly corresponds to TRBD1 (6 bases). V lost 4 bases, J lost 0 bases, and 18 bases lay in between. In germline, CDR1 is SGHAT, CDR2 FQNNGV. CDR3 length equals 17 residues. DNA of the CDR3: TGTGCCAGCAGCTACTGGGGGAGGGGGGCCGCTAACTATGGCTACACCTTC. Translating gives CASSYWGRGAANYGYTF.